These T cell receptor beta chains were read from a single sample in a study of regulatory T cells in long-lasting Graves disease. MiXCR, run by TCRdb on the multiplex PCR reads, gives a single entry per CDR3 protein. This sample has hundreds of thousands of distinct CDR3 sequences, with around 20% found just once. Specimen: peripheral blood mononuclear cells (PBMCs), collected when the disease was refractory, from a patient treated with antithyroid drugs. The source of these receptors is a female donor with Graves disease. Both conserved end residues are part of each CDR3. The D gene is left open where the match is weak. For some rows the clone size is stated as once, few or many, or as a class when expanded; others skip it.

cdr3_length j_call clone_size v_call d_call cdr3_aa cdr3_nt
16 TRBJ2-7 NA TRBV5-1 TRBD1 CASSWQTGFRFYEQYF TGCGCCAGCAGCTGGCAGACAGGGTTCCGGTTCTACGAGCAGTACTTC
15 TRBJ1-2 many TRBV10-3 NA CAISVSTTVNYGYTF TGTGCCATCAGCGTATCAACGACGGTTAACTATGGCTACACCTTC
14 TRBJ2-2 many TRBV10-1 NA CASSSTLTTGELFF TGCGCCAGCAGTTCCACGCTGACCACCGGGGAGCTGTTTTTT
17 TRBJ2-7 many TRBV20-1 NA CSAPPKQTFRWHYEQYF TGCAGTGCCCCTCCTAAGCAGACATTTAGGTGGCACTACGAGCAGTACTTC
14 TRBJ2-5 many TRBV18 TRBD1 CASSPTGKQETQYF TGTGCCAGCTCACCGACAGGGAAGCAAGAGACCCAGTACTTC
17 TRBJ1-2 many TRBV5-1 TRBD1 CASSPRTGGYANYGYTF TGCGCCAGCAGCCCGAGGACAGGGGGCTACGCTAACTATGGCTACACCTTC
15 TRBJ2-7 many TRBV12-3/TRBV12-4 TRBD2 CASSLGLAGTYEQYF TGTGCCAGCAGTTTAGGACTAGCGGGTACCTACGAGCAGTACTTC
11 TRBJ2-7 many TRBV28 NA CASSTVYEQYF TGTGCCAGCAGTACGGTTTACGAGCAGTACTTC
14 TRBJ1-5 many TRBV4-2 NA CASSQGRSNQPQHF TGTGCCAGCAGCCAAGGACGGAGCAATCAGCCCCAGCATTTT
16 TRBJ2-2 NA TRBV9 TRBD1 CASSTGTDHPTGELFF TGTGCCAGCAGCACCGGGACAGACCATCCGACCGGGGAGCTGTTTTTT
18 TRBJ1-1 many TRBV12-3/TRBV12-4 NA CASSLETGPASARREAFF TGTGCCAGCAGTTTAGAGACCGGACCGGCCTCGGCCCGGCGGGAAGCTTTCTTT
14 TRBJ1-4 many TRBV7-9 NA CASSWAAPGEKLFF TGTGCCAGCAGCTGGGCAGCTCCGGGGGAAAAACTGTTTTTT
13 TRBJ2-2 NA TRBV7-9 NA CASSSPWLGELFF TGTGCCAGCAGCTCGCCTTGGCTCGGGGAGCTGTTTTTT
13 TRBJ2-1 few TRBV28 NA CASSLLAYNEQFF TGTGCCAGCAGTTTATTAGCCTACAATGAGCAGTTCTTC
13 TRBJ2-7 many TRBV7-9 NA CASSFQGPDEQYF TGTGCCAGCAGCTTCCAGGGTCCTGACGAGCAGTACTTC
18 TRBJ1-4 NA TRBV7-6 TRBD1 CASSLIRQGTVTNEKLFF TGTGCCAGCAGCTTAATACGACAGGGAACAGTAACTAATGAAAAACTGTTTTTT
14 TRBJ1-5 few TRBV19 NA CASNPEGGSQPQHF TGTGCCAGTAACCCGGAGGGCGGGAGTCAGCCCCAGCATTTT
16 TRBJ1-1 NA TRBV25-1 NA CASSDPRGVGNTEAFF TGTGCCAGCAGTGACCCCCGCGGTGTGGGGAACACTGAAGCTTTCTTT
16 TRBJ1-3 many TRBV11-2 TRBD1 CASSTRTGDFGDTIYF TGTGCCAGCAGCACGCGGACAGGGGATTTCGGTGACACCATATATTTT